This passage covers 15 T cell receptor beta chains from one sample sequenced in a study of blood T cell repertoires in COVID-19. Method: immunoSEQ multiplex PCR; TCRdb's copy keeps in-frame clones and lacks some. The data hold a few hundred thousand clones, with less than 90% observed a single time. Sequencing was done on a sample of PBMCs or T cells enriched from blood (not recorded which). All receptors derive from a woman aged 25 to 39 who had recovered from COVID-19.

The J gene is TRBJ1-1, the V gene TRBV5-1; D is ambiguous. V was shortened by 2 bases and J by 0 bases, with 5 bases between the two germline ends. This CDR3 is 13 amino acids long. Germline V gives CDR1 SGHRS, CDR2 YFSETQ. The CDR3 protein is CASSLNMNTEAFF. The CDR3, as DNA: TGCGCCAGCAGCTTAAATATGAACACTGAAGCTTTCTTT.

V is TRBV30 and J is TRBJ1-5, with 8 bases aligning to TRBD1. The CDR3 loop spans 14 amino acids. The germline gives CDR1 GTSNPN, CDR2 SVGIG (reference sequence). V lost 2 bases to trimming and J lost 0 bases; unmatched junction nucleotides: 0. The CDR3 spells CAWSTGGSNQPQHF. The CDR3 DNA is TGTGCCTGGAGTACAGGGGGTAGCAATCAGCCCCAGCATTTT. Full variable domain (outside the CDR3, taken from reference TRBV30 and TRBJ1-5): SQTIHQWPATLVQPVGSPLSLECTVEGTSNPNLYWYRQAAGRGLQLLFYSVGIGQISSEVPQNLSASRPQDRQFILSSKKLLLSDSGFYLCAWSTGGSNQPQHFGDGTRLSIL.

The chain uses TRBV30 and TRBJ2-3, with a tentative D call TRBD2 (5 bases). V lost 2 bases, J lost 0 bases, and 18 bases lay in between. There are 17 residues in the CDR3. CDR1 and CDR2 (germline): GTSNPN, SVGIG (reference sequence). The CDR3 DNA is TGTGCCTGGAGTACGCCCGGGGTCCACCTTAGCACAGATACGCAGTATTTT. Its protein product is CAWSTPGVHLSTDTQYF.

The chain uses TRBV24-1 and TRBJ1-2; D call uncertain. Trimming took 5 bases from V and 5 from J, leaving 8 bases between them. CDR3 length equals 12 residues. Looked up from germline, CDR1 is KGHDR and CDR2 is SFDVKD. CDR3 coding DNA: TGTGCCACCAGTGGGGAGGGATATGGCTACACCTTC. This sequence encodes CATSGEGYGYTF.

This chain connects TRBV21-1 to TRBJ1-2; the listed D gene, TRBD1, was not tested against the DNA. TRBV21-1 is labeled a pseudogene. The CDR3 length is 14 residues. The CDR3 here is CASSKVRGRRGYTF. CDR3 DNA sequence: TGTGCCAGCAGCAAAGTCAGGGGCCGCCGGGGCTACACCTTC.

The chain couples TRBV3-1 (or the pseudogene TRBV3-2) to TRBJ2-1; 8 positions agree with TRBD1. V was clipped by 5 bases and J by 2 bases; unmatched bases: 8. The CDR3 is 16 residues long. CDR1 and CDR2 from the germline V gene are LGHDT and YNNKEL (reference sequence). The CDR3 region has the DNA TGTGCCAGCAGCGCCGTGGGACAGGACACCTACAATGAGCAGTTCTTC. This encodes CASSAVGQDTYNEQFF.

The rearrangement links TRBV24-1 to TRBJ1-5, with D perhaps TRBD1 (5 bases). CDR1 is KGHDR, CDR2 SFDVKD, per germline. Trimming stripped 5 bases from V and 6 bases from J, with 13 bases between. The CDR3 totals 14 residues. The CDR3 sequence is CATSGGKGAQPQHF. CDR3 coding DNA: TGTGCCACCAGTGGGGGAAAAGGGGCTCAGCCCCAGCATTTT.

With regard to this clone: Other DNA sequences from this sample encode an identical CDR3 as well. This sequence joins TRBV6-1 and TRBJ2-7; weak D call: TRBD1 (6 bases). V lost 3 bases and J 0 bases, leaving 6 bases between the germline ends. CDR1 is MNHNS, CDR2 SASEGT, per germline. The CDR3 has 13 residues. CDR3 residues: CASSDRGSYEQYF. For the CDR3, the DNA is TGTGCCAGCAGTGACAGGGGCTCCTACGAGCAGTACTTC.

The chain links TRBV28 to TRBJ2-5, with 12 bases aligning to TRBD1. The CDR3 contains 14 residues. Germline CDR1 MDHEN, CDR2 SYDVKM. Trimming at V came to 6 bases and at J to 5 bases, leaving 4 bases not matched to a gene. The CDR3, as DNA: TGTGCCAGCAGACTGGGACAGGGGGCCGAGACCCAGTACTTC. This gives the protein CASRLGQGAETQYF.

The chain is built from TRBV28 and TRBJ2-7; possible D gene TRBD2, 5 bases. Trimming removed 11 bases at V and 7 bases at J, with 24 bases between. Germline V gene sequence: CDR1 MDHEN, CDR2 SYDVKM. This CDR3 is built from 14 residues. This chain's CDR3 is CACNAEVGIREQYF. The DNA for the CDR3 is TGTGCCTGCAACGCCGAAGTCGGGATTCGGGAGCAGTACTTC.

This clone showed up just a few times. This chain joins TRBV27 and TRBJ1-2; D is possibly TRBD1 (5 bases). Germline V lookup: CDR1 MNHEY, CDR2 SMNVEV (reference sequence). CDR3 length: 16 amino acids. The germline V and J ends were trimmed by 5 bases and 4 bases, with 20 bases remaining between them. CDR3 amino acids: CASSADPTGRVYGYTF. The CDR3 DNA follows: TGTGCCAGCAGTGCAGACCCAACAGGAAGGGTCTATGGCTACACCTTC.

CDR3 sequence (DNA): TGTGCCAGCAGCATATCCGGGACAGGGTATGCAGATACGCAGTATTTT. Protein: CASSISGTGYADTQYF. The chain employs TRBV11-2 and TRBJ2-3; 9 nucleotides line up with TRBD1. V lost 5 bases and J lost 4; bases outside the gene matches: 10. The CDR3 sequence is 16 residues long. Germline CDR1 and CDR2: SGHAT and FQNNGV.

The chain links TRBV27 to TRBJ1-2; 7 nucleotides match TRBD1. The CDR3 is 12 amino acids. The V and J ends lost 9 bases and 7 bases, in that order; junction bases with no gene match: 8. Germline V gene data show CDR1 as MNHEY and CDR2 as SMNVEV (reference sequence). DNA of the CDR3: TGTGCCAGTTGGACAGGCGCGTCTGGCTACACCTTC. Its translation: CASWTGASGYTF.

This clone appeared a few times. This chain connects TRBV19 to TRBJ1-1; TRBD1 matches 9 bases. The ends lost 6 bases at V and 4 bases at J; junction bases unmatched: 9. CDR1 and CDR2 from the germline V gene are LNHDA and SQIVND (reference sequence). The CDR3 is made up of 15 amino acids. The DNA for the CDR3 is TGTGCCAGTAGCCTACCGACAGGGGGGGGCACTGAAGCTTTCTTT. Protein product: CASSLPTGGGTEAFF.

CDR3 bases: TGTGCCAGCAGCTTGGGTAGCGCTGAGACAGATACGCAGTATTTT. Amino acid sequence: CASSLGSAETDTQYF. The V call is TRBV5-6, the J call TRBJ2-3; possible D gene TRBD2, 5 bases. This CDR3 comprises 15 residues. V gave up 0 bases and J gave up 3 bases, with 11 bases separating them. CDR1 is SGHDT and CDR2 is YYEEEE in the germline V gene.